This is a list of T cell receptor beta chains from one sample in a study of T-cell reconstitution after alpha-beta-depleted transplantation in children. A single record per CDR3 protein comes from TCRdb applying MiXCR to the PCR reads. The sample holds 400,000 to 500,000 distinct CDR3 sequences, around 9.9% seen once. The source was PBMCs from the stem cell graft donor, collected from the stem cell graft. These receptors were taken from a human donor who donated a stem cell graft to a child with acute myeloid leukemia. CDR3s include the opening cysteine and the closing phenylalanine or tryptophan. The order of the fields is V gene, D gene, clone size, J gene, CDR3 DNA, CDR3 protein. The D gene is left open where the match is weak. Clone size is stated in some rows and not others, as once, few, many or a class when expanded.

v_gene: TRBV6-1
d_gene: -
abundance: -
j_gene: TRBJ2-1
CDR3nt: TGTGCCAGCAGCCACCGGGACACATACTTGCGTGAGCAGTTCTTC
CDR3aa: CASSHRDTYLREQFF

v_gene: TRBV7-2
d_gene: -
abundance: many
j_gene: TRBJ1-6
CDR3nt: TGTGCCAGCAGCAACAGGGTCACTGTAGGTTCACCCCTCCACTTT
CDR3aa: CASSNRVTVGSPLHF

v_gene: TRBV4-2
d_gene: -
abundance: -
j_gene: TRBJ1-2
CDR3nt: TGTGCCAGCAGCCAAGAATCGCTCGGCAGGGTTAGTGGCTACACCTTC
CDR3aa: CASSQESLGRVSGYTF

v_gene: TRBV5-1
d_gene: TRBD1
abundance: many
j_gene: TRBJ2-5
CDR3nt: TGCGCCAGCAGCTGGGGACAGGGAAAAGAGACCCAGTACTTC
CDR3aa: CASSWGQGKETQYF

v_gene: TRBV20-1
d_gene: TRBD2
abundance: -
j_gene: TRBJ2-7
CDR3nt: TGCAGTGCCCAGAGCGGGAGGGTTACCTACGAGCAGTACTTC
CDR3aa: CSAQSGRVTYEQYF

v_gene: TRBV10-3
d_gene: -
abundance: many
j_gene: TRBJ2-3
CDR3nt: TGTGCCATCAGTGAAGCGGATACGCAGTATTTT
CDR3aa: CAISEADTQYF

v_gene: TRBV5-1
d_gene: -
abundance: few
j_gene: TRBJ2-1
CDR3nt: TGCGCCAGCGGAGTGGGGGCCGACAATGAGCAGTTCTTC
CDR3aa: CASGVGADNEQFF

v_gene: TRBV12-3/TRBV12-4
d_gene: -
abundance: -
j_gene: TRBJ1-6
CDR3nt: TGTGCCAGCAGTCCCTTTACAGTCTTGGGTTCACCCCTCCACTTT
CDR3aa: CASSPFTVLGSPLHF

v_gene: TRBV29-1
d_gene: -
abundance: few
j_gene: TRBJ2-7
CDR3nt: TGCAGCGTTGAGATGTCTAAGCGATTGGGGAGCTACGAGCAGTACTTC
CDR3aa: CSVEMSKRLGSYEQYF

v_gene: TRBV29-1
d_gene: TRBD1
abundance: few
j_gene: TRBJ1-1
CDR3nt: TGCAGCGTCACGACAGGGAGAAAGAACACTGAAGCTTTCTTT
CDR3aa: CSVTTGRKNTEAFF

v_gene: TRBV12-3/TRBV12-4
d_gene: -
abundance: -
j_gene: TRBJ1-1
CDR3nt: TGTGCCAGCGGAGAGGGGGGAGCTTTCTTT
CDR3aa: CASGEGGAFF

v_gene: TRBV11-1
d_gene: -
abundance: few
j_gene: TRBJ2-4
CDR3nt: TGTGCCAGCAGCTCCTTCGTCGGCGCTAGCGCGGTTGCCAAAAACATTCAGTACTTC
CDR3aa: CASSSFVGASAVAKNIQYF

v_gene: TRBV4-1
d_gene: -
abundance: few
j_gene: TRBJ2-6
CDR3nt: TGCGCCAGCAGCCCCCGGCAGCCTAACTCTGGGGCCAACGTCCTGACTTTC
CDR3aa: CASSPRQPNSGANVLTF

v_gene: TRBV20-1
d_gene: -
abundance: many
j_gene: TRBJ1-1
CDR3nt: TGCAGTGCTAGATATCAGCCGAACACTGAAGCTTTCTTT
CDR3aa: CSARYQPNTEAFF

v_gene: TRBV20-1
d_gene: TRBD1
abundance: few
j_gene: TRBJ1-4
CDR3nt: TGCAGTGCTAGGGGACAGTTTGAAAAACTGTTTTTT
CDR3aa: CSARGQFEKLFF

v_gene: TRBV5-5
d_gene: TRBD1
abundance: few
j_gene: TRBJ1-2
CDR3nt: TGTGCCAGCAGCTTGGCTCGGACAGGCCAGTTCGGCGGCTACACCTTC
CDR3aa: CASSLARTGQFGGYTF

v_gene: TRBV5-1
d_gene: -
abundance: few
j_gene: TRBJ2-5
CDR3nt: TGCGCCAGCAGCCCGCCAAAGACCGTGTACCAAGAGACCCAGTACTTC
CDR3aa: CASSPPKTVYQETQYF

v_gene: TRBV20-1
d_gene: TRBD2
abundance: few
j_gene: TRBJ2-1
CDR3nt: TGCAGTGCTAGGGGACTAGCGGTCGCCTTCAATGAGCAGTTCTTC
CDR3aa: CSARGLAVAFNEQFF

v_gene: TRBV5-1
d_gene: -
abundance: -
j_gene: TRBJ2-5
CDR3nt: TGCGCCAGCAGCTCGCCTGGGGTGGAAGAGACCCAGTACTTC
CDR3aa: CASSSPGVEETQYF

v_gene: TRBV5-1
d_gene: -
abundance: -
j_gene: TRBJ2-2
CDR3nt: TGCGCCAGCAGCTTGGCTGCGCAGAACACCGGGGAGCTGTTTTTT
CDR3aa: CASSLAAQNTGELFF

v_gene: TRBV7-8
d_gene: -
abundance: many
j_gene: TRBJ2-7
CDR3nt: TGTGCCAGCAGCTTAGGCGTAGCCTACGAGCAGTACTTC
CDR3aa: CASSLGVAYEQYF

v_gene: TRBV20-1
d_gene: TRBD1
abundance: many
j_gene: TRBJ2-1
CDR3nt: TGCAGTGCTAGGGACGGAGACAGGGGCGAGCAGTTCTTC
CDR3aa: CSARDGDRGEQFF

v_gene: TRBV7-9
d_gene: -
abundance: few
j_gene: TRBJ1-2
CDR3nt: TGTGCCAGCAGCTTAGGAGGGGGAGCTAACTATGGCTACACCTTC
CDR3aa: CASSLGGGANYGYTF

v_gene: TRBV2
d_gene: -
abundance: few
j_gene: TRBJ1-5
CDR3nt: TGTGCCAGCAGGGACGGAGGGGGTAGGGGCAATCAGCCCCAGCATTTT
CDR3aa: CASRDGGGRGNQPQHF

v_gene: TRBV12-5
d_gene: TRBD1
abundance: -
j_gene: TRBJ1-5
CDR3nt: TGTGCTAGTGGTCCCCCCGAGACAGGGGGAACGGGTCAGCCCCAGCATTTT
CDR3aa: CASGPPETGGTGQPQHF

v_gene: TRBV7-9
d_gene: -
abundance: few
j_gene: TRBJ2-3
CDR3nt: TGTGCCAGCAGCCCGAGGGTGGACGATACGCAGTATTTT
CDR3aa: CASSPRVDDTQYF

v_gene: TRBV7-2
d_gene: -
abundance: -
j_gene: TRBJ1-5
CDR3nt: TGTGCCAGCAGCTCTGGGGCCAGGAACAATCAGCCCCAGCATTTT
CDR3aa: CASSSGARNNQPQHF

v_gene: TRBV12-5
d_gene: -
abundance: -
j_gene: TRBJ2-1
CDR3nt: TGTGCTAGTGGTCCCTCGGGGGACCCGGGCCACAATGAGCAGTTCTTC
CDR3aa: CASGPSGDPGHNEQFF

v_gene: TRBV6-1
d_gene: -
abundance: many
j_gene: TRBJ2-3
CDR3nt: TGTGCCAGCAGTGTGGTCGGGGATACGCAGTATTTT
CDR3aa: CASSVVGDTQYF

v_gene: TRBV5-1
d_gene: TRBD1
abundance: -
j_gene: TRBJ2-5
CDR3nt: TGCGCCAGCAGCTTGAAGGGGGCAAGGGAGACCCAGTACTTC
CDR3aa: CASSLKGARETQYF

v_gene: TRBV29-1
d_gene: -
abundance: -
j_gene: TRBJ2-6
CDR3nt: TGCAGCGTTGACGACGGGAACTCTGGGGCCAACGGCCTGACTTTC
CDR3aa: CSVDDGNSGANGLTF

v_gene: TRBV7-9
d_gene: TRBD1
abundance: -
j_gene: TRBJ2-7
CDR3nt: TGTGCCAGCAGCCGCCGGGACAGCTCCTACGAGCAGTACTTC
CDR3aa: CASSRRDSSYEQYF

v_gene: TRBV5-1
d_gene: TRBD1
abundance: few
j_gene: TRBJ1-1
CDR3nt: TGCGCCAGCAGCTTAATGAGACAGGGTCGGACTGAAGCTTTCTTT
CDR3aa: CASSLMRQGRTEAFF

v_gene: TRBV7-9
d_gene: -
abundance: -
j_gene: TRBJ1-1
CDR3nt: TGTGCCAGCAGCTTACAGGGGCAGGCTGAAGCTTTCTTT
CDR3aa: CASSLQGQAEAFF

v_gene: TRBV6-2/TRBV6-3
d_gene: TRBD1
abundance: few
j_gene: TRBJ2-6
CDR3nt: TGTGCCAGCAGTTACAGGACAGGCTACTCTGGGGCCAACGTCCTGACTTTC
CDR3aa: CASSYRTGYSGANVLTF

v_gene: TRBV4-1
d_gene: -
abundance: -
j_gene: TRBJ1-3
CDR3nt: TGCGCCAGCAGACAGGGATCGGCGCTTCCTGGAAACACCATATATTTT
CDR3aa: CASRQGSALPGNTIYF

v_gene: TRBV7-2
d_gene: TRBD1
abundance: few
j_gene: TRBJ2-7
CDR3nt: TGTGCCAGCAGCTCAGGACAGGGGAAGGACGAGCAGTACTTC
CDR3aa: CASSSGQGKDEQYF

v_gene: TRBV20-1
d_gene: -
abundance: many
j_gene: TRBJ2-5
CDR3nt: TGCAGTGCCGTATCTCCCCCGGCTGGAGAGACCCAGTACTTC
CDR3aa: CSAVSPPAGETQYF

v_gene: TRBV27
d_gene: TRBD2
abundance: many
j_gene: TRBJ2-3
CDR3nt: TGTGCCAGCCGACCACGGGGGGGAACAGATACGCAGTATTTT
CDR3aa: CASRPRGGTDTQYF

v_gene: TRBV7-2
d_gene: -
abundance: -
j_gene: TRBJ2-2
CDR3nt: TGTGCCAGCAGCTTAGCAGGACTCGGTAAAAGTAACACCGGGGAGCTGTTTTTT
CDR3aa: CASSLAGLGKSNTGELFF

v_gene: TRBV12-3/TRBV12-4
d_gene: TRBD1
abundance: few
j_gene: TRBJ2-7
CDR3nt: TGTGCCAGCAGTATAAGCAGGGGGTCTGGATCCGAGCAGTACTTC
CDR3aa: CASSISRGSGSEQYF

v_gene: TRBV7-9
d_gene: -
abundance: -
j_gene: TRBJ1-2
CDR3nt: TGTGCCAGCAGCTTATCGGACAACTATGGCTACACCTTC
CDR3aa: CASSLSDNYGYTF

v_gene: TRBV7-8
d_gene: -
abundance: few
j_gene: TRBJ1-5
CDR3nt: TGTGCCAGCAGCGCTAGGGCCACTCGGGGATTTGGCAATCAGCCCCAGCATTTT
CDR3aa: CASSARATRGFGNQPQHF

v_gene: TRBV6-5
d_gene: -
abundance: few
j_gene: TRBJ2-1
CDR3nt: TGTGCCAGCAGGTACGACAGGGACTATGAGCAGTTCTTC
CDR3aa: CASRYDRDYEQFF

v_gene: TRBV10-3
d_gene: -
abundance: -
j_gene: TRBJ1-1
CDR3nt: TGTGCCATTGTAATGACTCAGGGTACCAACACTGAAGCTTTCTTT
CDR3aa: CAIVMTQGTNTEAFF